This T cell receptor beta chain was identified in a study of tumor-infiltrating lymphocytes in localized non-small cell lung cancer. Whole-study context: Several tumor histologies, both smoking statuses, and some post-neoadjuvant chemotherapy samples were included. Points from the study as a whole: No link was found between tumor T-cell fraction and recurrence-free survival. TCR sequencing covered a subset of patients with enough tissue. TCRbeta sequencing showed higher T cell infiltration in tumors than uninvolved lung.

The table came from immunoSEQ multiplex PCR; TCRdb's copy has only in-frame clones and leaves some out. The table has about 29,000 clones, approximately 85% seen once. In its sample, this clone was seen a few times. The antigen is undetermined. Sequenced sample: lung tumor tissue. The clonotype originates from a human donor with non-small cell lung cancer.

The CDR3 sequence: CAHQTGAYEQYF. As DNA, the CDR3 is TGTGCCCACCAGACAGGGGCCTACGAGCAGTACTTC. J is TRBJ2-7 and V is TRBV30, with 8 bases fitting TRBD1. This CDR3 contains 12 residues. V gave up 8 bases and J gave up 2 bases; unmatched junction bases: 5. Germline CDR1 reads GTSNPN; CDR2 reads SVGIG (reference sequence).